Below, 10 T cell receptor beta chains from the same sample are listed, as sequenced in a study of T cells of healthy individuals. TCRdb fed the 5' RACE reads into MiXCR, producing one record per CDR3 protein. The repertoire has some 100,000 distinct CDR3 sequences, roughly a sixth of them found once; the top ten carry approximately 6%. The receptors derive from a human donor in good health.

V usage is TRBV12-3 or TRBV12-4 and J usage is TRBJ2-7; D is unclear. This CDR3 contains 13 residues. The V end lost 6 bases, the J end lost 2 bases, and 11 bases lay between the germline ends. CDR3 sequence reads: CASSPGNAYEQYF. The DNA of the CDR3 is TGTGCCAGCAGCCCGGGCAATGCCTACGAGCAGTACTTC.

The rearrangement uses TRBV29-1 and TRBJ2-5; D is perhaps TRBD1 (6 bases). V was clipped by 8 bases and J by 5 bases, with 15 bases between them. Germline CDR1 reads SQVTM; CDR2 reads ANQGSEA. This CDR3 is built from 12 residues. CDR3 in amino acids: CSYYRAMETQYF. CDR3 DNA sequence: TGCAGCTATTACAGGGCGATGGAGACCCAGTACTTC.

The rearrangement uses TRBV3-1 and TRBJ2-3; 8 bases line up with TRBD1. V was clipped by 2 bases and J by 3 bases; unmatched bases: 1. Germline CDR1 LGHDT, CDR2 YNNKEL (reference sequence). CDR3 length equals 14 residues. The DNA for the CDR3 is TGTGCCAGCAGCCAACAGGGGGCTACAGATACGCAGTATTTT. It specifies CASSQQGATDTQYF.

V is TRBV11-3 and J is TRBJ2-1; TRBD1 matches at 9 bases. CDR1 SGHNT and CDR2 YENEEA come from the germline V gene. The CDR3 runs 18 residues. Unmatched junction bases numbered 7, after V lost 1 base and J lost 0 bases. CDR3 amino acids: CASSLGTGAPSSYNEQFF. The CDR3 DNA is TGTGCCAGCAGCTTAGGGACAGGGGCCCCCAGCTCCTACAATGAGCAGTTCTTC. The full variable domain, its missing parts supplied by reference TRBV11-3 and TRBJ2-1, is EAGVVQSPRYKIIEKKQPVAFWCNPISGHNTLYWYLQNLGQGPELLIRYENEEAVDDSQLPKDRFSAERLKGVDSTLKIQPAELGDSAVYLCASSLGTGAPSSYNEQFFGPGTRLTVL.

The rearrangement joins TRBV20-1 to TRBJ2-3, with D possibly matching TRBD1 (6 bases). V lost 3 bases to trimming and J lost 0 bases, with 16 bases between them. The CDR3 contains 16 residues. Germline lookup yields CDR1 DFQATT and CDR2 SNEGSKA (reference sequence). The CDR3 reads CSASDPGQSSTDTQYF. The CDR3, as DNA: TGCAGTGCTAGTGATCCCGGACAGTCTAGCACAGATACGCAGTATTTT.

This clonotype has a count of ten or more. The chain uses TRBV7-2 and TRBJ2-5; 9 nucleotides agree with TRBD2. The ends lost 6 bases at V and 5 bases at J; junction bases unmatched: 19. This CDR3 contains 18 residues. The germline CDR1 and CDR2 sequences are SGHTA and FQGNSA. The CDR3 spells CASSPRRLAVPNVETQYF. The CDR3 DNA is TGTGCCAGCAGTCCCAGGAGACTAGCGGTTCCGAATGTGGAGACCCAGTACTTC.

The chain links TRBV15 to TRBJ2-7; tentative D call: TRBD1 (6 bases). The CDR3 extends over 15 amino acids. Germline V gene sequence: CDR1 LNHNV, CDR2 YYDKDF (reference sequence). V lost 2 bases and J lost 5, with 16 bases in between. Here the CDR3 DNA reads TGTGCCACCAGCAGACTCGCGCAGGGGAGAGACGAGCAGTACTTC. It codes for CATSRLAQGRDEQYF.

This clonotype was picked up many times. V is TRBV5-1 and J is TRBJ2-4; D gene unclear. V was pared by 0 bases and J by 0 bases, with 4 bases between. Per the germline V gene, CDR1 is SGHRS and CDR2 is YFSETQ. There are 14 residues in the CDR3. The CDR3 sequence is CASSLDPAKNIQYF. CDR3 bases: TGCGCCAGCAGCTTGGATCCAGCCAAAAACATTCAGTACTTC.

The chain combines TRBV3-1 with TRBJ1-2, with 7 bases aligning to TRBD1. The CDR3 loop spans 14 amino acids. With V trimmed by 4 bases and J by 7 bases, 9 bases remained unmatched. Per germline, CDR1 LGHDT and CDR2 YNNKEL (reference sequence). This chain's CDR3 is CASSPFPGGGGYTF. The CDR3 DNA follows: TGTGCCAGCAGCCCCTTTCCAGGGGGGGGTGGCTACACCTTC.

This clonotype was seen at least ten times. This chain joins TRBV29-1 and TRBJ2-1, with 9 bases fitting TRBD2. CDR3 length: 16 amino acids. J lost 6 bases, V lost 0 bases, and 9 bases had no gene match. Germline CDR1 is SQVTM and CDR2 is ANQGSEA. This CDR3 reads CSVEEGSGLASNEQFF. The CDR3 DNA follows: TGCAGCGTTGAAGAGGGGTCGGGACTAGCCTCCAATGAGCAGTTCTTC.